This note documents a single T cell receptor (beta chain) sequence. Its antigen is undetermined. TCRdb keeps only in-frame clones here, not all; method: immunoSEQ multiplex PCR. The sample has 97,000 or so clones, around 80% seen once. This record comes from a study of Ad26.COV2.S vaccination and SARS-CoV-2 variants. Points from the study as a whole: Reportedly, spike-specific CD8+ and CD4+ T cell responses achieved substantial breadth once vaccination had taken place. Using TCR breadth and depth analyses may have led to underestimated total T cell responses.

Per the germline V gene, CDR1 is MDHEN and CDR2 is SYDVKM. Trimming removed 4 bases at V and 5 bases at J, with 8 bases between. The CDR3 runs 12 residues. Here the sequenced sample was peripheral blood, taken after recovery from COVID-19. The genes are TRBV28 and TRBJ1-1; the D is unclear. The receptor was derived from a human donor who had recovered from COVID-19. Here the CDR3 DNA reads TGTGCCAGCAGTTCAGGCGGTACTGAAGCTTTCTTT. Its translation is CASSSGGTEAFF.